This T cell receptor beta chain was documented in a study of blood T cell repertoires in COVID-19. About the study: PBMCs, B-cell-depleted T cells, or T cells provided the cDNA or gDNA that made up the material.

Germline V lookup: CDR1 SEHNR, CDR2 FQNEAQ (reference sequence). This CDR3 is built from 14 residues. Trimming took 5 bases from V and 2 from J; bases not matched to a gene: 5. This clone was seen just once. Data came from immunoSEQ multiplex PCR; TCRdb stores just in-frame clones and leaves some out. Of about 100,000 clones in the sample, roughly 92% are singletons; the top ten hold 4.5% to 6%. Sequenced sample: peripheral blood. This TCR derives from a man between 65 and 80 years old with acute or convalescent COVID-19. The chain recombines TRBV7-9 with TRBJ2-7, with 8 bases that match TRBD2. The CDR3 loop is CASSVSGATYEQYF. DNA for the CDR3: TGTGCCAGCAGCGTTAGCGGGGCCACCTACGAGCAGTACTTC.